This TCR beta chain was captured in a study of shared clonotypes between healthy human individuals. Findings of the study overall: Sorted-subset sequencing was shown by rarefaction to be incomplete despite large depth. Only blood was sampled, and tissue TCR repertoires likely differ from blood ones.

As to this clone: As yet, its antigen is unknown.

The donors, all of them Caucasian adults, lived in Nashville, Tennessee. Libraries were prepared by immunoSEQ multiplex PCR; TCRdb keeps only in-frame clonotypes and omits some of them. The table shows about 2.4 million clones, with roughly nine tenths occurring only once. The TCR comes from a man younger than 35 in good health. The sequenced sample was naive CD4+ T cells sorted from blood. Subset noted: CD45RA+ positively selected.

The CDR3 loop reads CASSLGHPGTGELFF. The CDR3 DNA is TGTGCCAGCAGTTTAGGACACCCGGGAACCGGGGAGCTGTTTTTT. The rearrangement uses TRBV9 and TRBJ2-2, with D possibly called TRBD1 or TRBD2 (5 bases each). The germline V gene has CDR1 SGDLS and CDR2 YYNGEE. The V gene lost 5 bases and the J gene lost 5 bases, with 16 bases spanning the gap. The CDR3 consists of 15 residues.